Listed below are T cell receptor beta chains from one sample, sequenced in a study of T-cell reconstitution after alpha-beta-depleted transplantation in children. TCRdb passed the PCR reads through MiXCR, listing each CDR3 protein once. The data contain about 500,000 distinct CDR3 sequences, approximately 32% of them singletons. Here the sequenced sample was PBMCs from the stem cell graft donor, taken from the stem cell graft. The receptors shown here come from a human donor who donated a stem cell graft to a child with aplastic anemia. CDR3s include the opening cysteine and the closing phenylalanine or tryptophan. The order of the fields is J gene, D gene, clone size, V gene, CDR3 protein, CDR3 DNA. The D gene is left open where the match is weak. Rows may omit the clone size; those that give it use once, few, many or a size class.

TRBJ2-3	TRBD2	NA	TRBV12-3/TRBV12-4	CASSSSGRISTDTQYF	TGTGCCAGCAGTTCCAGCGGGAGAATATCCACAGATACGCAGTATTTT
TRBJ1-5	TRBD1	NA	TRBV7-8	CASSPRDSLYSNQPQHF	TGTGCCAGCAGCCCCCGGGACAGCCTCTATAGCAATCAGCCCCAGCATTTT
TRBJ1-1	NA	NA	TRBV6-5	CASTTGGDNTEAFF	TGTGCCAGCACCACTGGGGGGGACAACACTGAAGCTTTCTTT
TRBJ2-5	NA	few	TRBV19	CASSIGITQYQETQYF	TGTGCCAGTAGTATAGGGATAACACAGTACCAAGAGACCCAGTACTTC
TRBJ1-2	NA	NA	TRBV25-1	CASSPLGGGKENGYTF	TGTGCCAGCAGTCCCCTCGGCGGGGGGAAAGAGAATGGCTACACCTTC
TRBJ2-1	NA	NA	TRBV6-2/TRBV6-3	CASSYVGYEQFF	TGTGCCAGCAGTTACGTAGGGTATGAGCAGTTCTTC
TRBJ1-6	TRBD1	NA	TRBV6-5	CASSSTGGVHNSPLHF	TGTGCCAGCAGTTCGACAGGGGGGGTCCATAATTCACCCCTCCACTTT
TRBJ2-5	NA	once	TRBV7-8	CASSLAIVRGETQYF	TGTGCCAGCAGCTTAGCCATAGTCAGGGGAGAGACCCAGTACTTC
TRBJ2-1	TRBD1	NA	TRBV5-5	CASSLNPRQGSYNEQFF	TGTGCCAGCAGCTTGAATCCCCGACAGGGGAGCTACAATGAGCAGTTCTTC
TRBJ1-4	TRBD1	NA	TRBV7-9	CASSLGQGDEKLFF	TGTGCCAGCAGCTTGGGACAGGGAGATGAAAAACTGTTTTTT
TRBJ2-1	NA	NA	TRBV7-8	CASSLGIASIANEQFF	TGTGCCAGCAGCTTAGGGATAGCTAGTATCGCCAATGAGCAGTTCTTC
TRBJ2-1	NA	NA	TRBV1	CTSSPAPGLADKKQFF	TGCACCAGCAGCCCTGCTCCGGGACTAGCGGACAAAAAGCAGTTCTTC
TRBJ2-7	NA	few	TRBV11-2	CASSPLTVSYEQYF	TGTGCCAGCAGCCCCCTCACCGTCTCCTACGAGCAGTACTTC
TRBJ1-2	NA	few	TRBV24-1	CATSDAGRAHGYTF	TGTGCCACCAGTGACGCGGGTAGGGCCCATGGCTACACCTTC
TRBJ2-2	TRBD2	NA	TRBV5-1	CASSLSGRNTGELFF	TGCGCCAGCAGCTTGAGCGGGAGGAACACCGGGGAGCTGTTTTTT
TRBJ1-2	NA	NA	TRBV20-1	CSARDEHANYGYTF	TGCAGTGCTAGAGATGAGCATGCGAACTATGGCTACACCTTC
TRBJ1-1	NA	NA	TRBV20-1	CSAPLGGDWEAFF	TGCAGTGCCCCTTTGGGGGGCGACTGGGAAGCTTTCTTT
TRBJ2-5	NA	few	TRBV29-1	CSVEDTTWRGQETQYF	TGCAGCGTTGAAGATACTACGTGGAGGGGCCAAGAGACCCAGTACTTC
TRBJ2-1	TRBD2	few	TRBV20-1	CSARDKGLAGYNEQFF	TGCAGTGCTAGAGATAAGGGACTAGCGGGTTACAATGAGCAGTTCTTC
TRBJ2-7	NA	NA	TRBV29-1	CSVAPTVKSSYEQYF	TGCAGCGTTGCGCCGACTGTGAAGAGCTCCTACGAGCAGTACTTC
TRBJ1-1	TRBD1	NA	TRBV12-3/TRBV12-4	CASTRGQGNTEAFF	TGTGCCAGCACCCGGGGACAGGGAAACACTGAAGCTTTCTTT
TRBJ1-1	NA	NA	TRBV6-5	CASSYGGESGVETEAFF	TGTGCCAGCAGTTACGGGGGCGAATCCGGGGTCGAAACTGAAGCTTTCTTT
TRBJ1-2	NA	few	TRBV18	CASSPEDSNIYGYTF	TGTGCCAGCTCACCAGAGGACTCAAACATCTATGGCTACACCTTC
TRBJ2-1	NA	NA	TRBV7-8	CASSLRTSRGTEQFF	TGTGCCAGCAGCTTAAGAACTAGCAGAGGAACGGAGCAGTTCTTC
TRBJ1-1	NA	NA	TRBV6-6	CASAYKDTEAFF	TGTGCCAGCGCCTACAAGGACACTGAAGCTTTCTTT
TRBJ1-2	NA	NA	TRBV6-5	CASSYLLGSYNYGYTF	TGTGCCAGCAGTTACTTGTTGGGGTCCTATAACTATGGCTACACCTTC
TRBJ2-7	TRBD1	NA	TRBV14	CASSQDRSGQGPGVAYEQYF	TGTGCCAGCAGCCAAGATCGGAGTGGACAGGGGCCGGGAGTGGCCTACGAGCAGTACTTC
TRBJ2-2	TRBD1	few	TRBV3-1	CASSLQGAPNTGELFF	TGTGCCAGCAGCCTCCAGGGGGCCCCGAACACCGGGGAGCTGTTTTTT
TRBJ2-7	NA	NA	TRBV11-2	CASSLVAEQYF	TGTGCCAGCAGCTTAGTAGCGGAGCAGTACTTC
TRBJ2-5	NA	few	TRBV18	CASSPPRGRETQYF	TGTGCCAGCTCACCACCGAGGGGCCGAGAGACCCAGTACTTC
TRBJ2-3	TRBD2	NA	TRBV5-4	CASSSVSGRVTDTQYF	TGTGCCAGCAGCTCGGTTAGCGGGAGGGTCACAGATACGCAGTATTTT
TRBJ1-2	NA	few	TRBV30	CAWSRARDYGYTF	TGTGCCTGGAGTAGGGCCAGGGACTATGGCTACACCTTC
TRBJ2-1	NA	NA	TRBV28	CASSLGRGHSYNEQFF	TGTGCCAGCAGCCTAGGCCGGGGACATTCCTACAATGAGCAGTTCTTC
TRBJ2-1	NA	NA	TRBV11-2	CASSPGDVYNEQFF	TGTGCCAGCAGCCCCGGTGATGTCTACAATGAGCAGTTCTTC
TRBJ2-3	NA	few	TRBV11-2	CASSLDMDSTDTQYF	TGTGCCAGCAGCTTAGACATGGACAGCACAGATACGCAGTATTTT
TRBJ2-1	TRBD2	NA	TRBV24-1	CATSAPGLANGEQFF	TGTGCCACCAGTGCCCCGGGACTAGCGAACGGTGAGCAGTTCTTC
TRBJ2-1	TRBD1	NA	TRBV20-1	CSASSTGSHNEQFF	TGCAGTGCCTCTTCGACAGGGTCCCACAATGAGCAGTTCTTC
TRBJ1-5	TRBD1	NA	TRBV20-1	CSAPGQGAQPQHF	TGCAGTGCTCCAGGACAGGGCGCTCAGCCCCAGCATTTT
TRBJ2-5	TRBD2	few	TRBV9	CASSVGASGSQETQYF	TGTGCCAGCAGCGTAGGGGCTAGCGGGTCGCAAGAGACCCAGTACTTC
TRBJ2-2	TRBD2	NA	TRBV20-1	CSARGGVLAGVPGELFF	TGCAGTGCTAGAGGGGGAGTACTAGCGGGAGTCCCCGGGGAGCTGTTTTTT
TRBJ2-7	TRBD2	few	TRBV20-1	CSARDASSGRKYEQYF	TGCAGTGCTAGAGATGCTTCGAGCGGGAGAAAGTACGAGCAGTACTTC
TRBJ1-1	NA	few	TRBV29-1	CSVRRGLMNTEAFF	TGCAGCGTGCGCCGGGGCTTAATGAACACTGAAGCTTTCTTT
TRBJ1-2	NA	NA	TRBV27	CASSLRGSISYTF	TGTGCCAGCAGTTTAAGGGGGTCGATCAGCTACACCTTC
TRBJ2-5	NA	NA	TRBV5-5	CASSSPGLLAETQYF	TGTGCCAGCAGCTCACCGGGCCTCCTGGCAGAGACCCAGTACTTC
TRBJ2-5	TRBD2	NA	TRBV7-8	CATSGGLALETQYF	TGTGCCACCTCAGGGGGACTAGCTCTGGAGACCCAGTACTTC